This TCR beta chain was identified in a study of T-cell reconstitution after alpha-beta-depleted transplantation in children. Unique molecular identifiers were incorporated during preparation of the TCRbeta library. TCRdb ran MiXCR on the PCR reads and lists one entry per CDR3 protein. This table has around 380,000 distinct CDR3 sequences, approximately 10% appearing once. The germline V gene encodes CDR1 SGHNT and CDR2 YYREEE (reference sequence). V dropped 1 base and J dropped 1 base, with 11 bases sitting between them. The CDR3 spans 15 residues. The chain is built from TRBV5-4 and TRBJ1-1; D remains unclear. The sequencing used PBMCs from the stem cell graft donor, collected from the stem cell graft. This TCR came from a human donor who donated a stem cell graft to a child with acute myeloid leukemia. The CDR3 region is CASSLSGRWNTEAFF. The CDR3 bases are TGTGCCAGCAGCTTGAGCGGCAGGTGGAACACTGAAGCTTTCTTT.